These T cell receptor beta chains were read from a single sample in a study of shared clonotypes between healthy human individuals. Clones were sequenced by immunoSEQ multiplex PCR, and TCRdb holds only the in-frame ones, with some missing. The sample records more than 550,000 clones, roughly nine tenths being singletons. Source material: naive CD8+ T cells sorted from blood. The receptor set was obtained from a man between 25 and 39 years old in good health. The CDR3 runs from the conserved cysteine through the conserved F or W. A D gene is named only where the DNA matches it firmly. Not every row has a clone size; where given, it reads once, few, many or a size class.

D gene: NA; clone size: NA; J gene: TRBJ2-1; V gene: TRBV10-3; CDR3 DNA: TGTGCCATCAGTGAGAGAGGCAATGAGCAGTTCTTC; CDR3 protein: CAISERGNEQFF
D gene: NA; clone size: NA; J gene: TRBJ2-1; V gene: TRBV11-2; CDR3 DNA: TGTGCCAGCAGCTTAGCGGGAGCAGGGCAGTTCTTC; CDR3 protein: CASSLAGAGQFF
D gene: NA; clone size: NA; J gene: TRBJ2-7; V gene: TRBV15; CDR3 DNA: TGTGCCACCAGCTTATCGGGATACTCCTACGAGCAGTACTTC; CDR3 protein: CATSLSGYSYEQYF
D gene: NA; clone size: NA; J gene: TRBJ1-2; V gene: TRBV19; CDR3 DNA: TGTGCCAGTAGTGACTCCTACACCCTCTATGGCTACACCTTC; CDR3 protein: CASSDSYTLYGYTF
D gene: NA; clone size: NA; J gene: TRBJ1-2; V gene: TRBV6-5; CDR3 DNA: TGTGCCAGCAGTTACTCGGTACAGGGTGACTATGGCTACACCTTC; CDR3 protein: CASSYSVQGDYGYTF
D gene: NA; clone size: NA; J gene: TRBJ2-7; V gene: TRBV7-6; CDR3 DNA: TGTGCCAGCAGCTATGGACTAACCTACGAGCAGTACTTC; CDR3 protein: CASSYGLTYEQYF
D gene: NA; clone size: NA; J gene: TRBJ2-5; V gene: TRBV7-9; CDR3 DNA: TGTGCCAGCAATAACCGGAGGATTGAGGAGACCCAGTACTTC; CDR3 protein: CASNNRRIEETQYF
D gene: TRBD2; clone size: NA; J gene: TRBJ2-7; V gene: TRBV29-1; CDR3 DNA: TGCAGCGCCGGGACTAGCGGTTCCGAGCAGTACTTC; CDR3 protein: CSAGTSGSEQYF
D gene: NA; clone size: NA; J gene: TRBJ2-5; V gene: TRBV7-3; CDR3 DNA: TGTGCCGCATTGAATCCGACCCAGTACTTC; CDR3 protein: CAALNPTQYF
D gene: TRBD2; clone size: NA; J gene: TRBJ2-1; V gene: TRBV5-1; CDR3 DNA: TGCGCCAGCAGCTTGGAGGGGCTAGCGGGAGCAGATGAGCAGTTCTTC; CDR3 protein: CASSLEGLAGADEQFF
D gene: NA; clone size: NA; J gene: TRBJ2-6; V gene: TRBV27; CDR3 DNA: TGTGCCAGCAGTTGGGCAGGAGTATTCTCTGGGGCCAACGTCCTGACTTTC; CDR3 protein: CASSWAGVFSGANVLTF
D gene: NA; clone size: NA; J gene: TRBJ1-1; V gene: TRBV4-1; CDR3 DNA: TGCGCCAGCAGCCAACACCGGGACGAAGCTTTCTTT; CDR3 protein: CASSQHRDEAFF
D gene: NA; clone size: NA; J gene: TRBJ2-1; V gene: TRBV11-2; CDR3 DNA: TGTGCCAGCACCGCGGGGTCCCTCTCCTACAATGAGCAGTTCTTC; CDR3 protein: CASTAGSLSYNEQFF
D gene: NA; clone size: NA; J gene: TRBJ1-5; V gene: TRBV10-2; CDR3 DNA: TGCGCCAGCAGTGAGGCAGACGTGCCTCTCCAGCCCCAGCATTTT; CDR3 protein: CASSEADVPLQPQHF
D gene: TRBD1; clone size: NA; J gene: TRBJ1-2; V gene: TRBV5-5; CDR3 DNA: TGTGCCAGCAGCCCCGGGACAGCCGCTTATGGCTACACCTTC; CDR3 protein: CASSPGTAAYGYTF
D gene: TRBD2; clone size: NA; J gene: TRBJ2-1; V gene: TRBV19; CDR3 DNA: TGTGCCAGTAGTACTATAGCGGGGTACAATGAGCAGTTCTTC; CDR3 protein: CASSTIAGYNEQFF
D gene: TRBD2; clone size: once; J gene: TRBJ2-2; V gene: TRBV9; CDR3 DNA: TGTGCCAGCAGCGTAGGACTAGCGGGCACCGGGGAGCTGTTTTTT; CDR3 protein: CASSVGLAGTGELFF
D gene: NA; clone size: NA; J gene: TRBJ2-7; V gene: TRBV27; CDR3 DNA: TGTGCCAGCGGGAAGTTTACCTACGAGCAGTACTTC; CDR3 protein: CASGKFTYEQYF
D gene: TRBD2; clone size: NA; J gene: TRBJ2-7; V gene: TRBV7-6; CDR3 DNA: TGTGCCAGCAGCCACTACCTAGCGGGAGAGGGCTACGAGCAGTACTTC; CDR3 protein: CASSHYLAGEGYEQYF
D gene: NA; clone size: NA; J gene: TRBJ2-1; V gene: TRBV9; CDR3 DNA: TGTGCCAGCAGCGTAGGGGTTCCCAATGAGCAGTTCTTC; CDR3 protein: CASSVGVPNEQFF
D gene: NA; clone size: NA; J gene: TRBJ2-3; V gene: TRBV10-1; CDR3 DNA: TGCGCCAGCAGTGAGTCGAATGGTGGAGATACGCAGTATTTT; CDR3 protein: CASSESNGGDTQYF
D gene: TRBD1; clone size: NA; J gene: TRBJ2-7; V gene: TRBV27; CDR3 DNA: TGTGCCAGCAGTACACTATTCGGACAGGGATACTACGAGCAGTACTTC; CDR3 protein: CASSTLFGQGYYEQYF